The present entry profiles one TCR beta chain with its context. Its antigen remains unidentified. The source of the sample is a study of cytomegalovirus exposure and HLA in healthy donors. Findings and caveats of the study: In a later analysis, the majority of CMV-associated beta chains seemingly showed HLA restriction. The study labeled about 160 TCR beta chains cytomegalovirus-associated. The study reported that TCR beta sequences accurately predicted HLA-A and HLA-B alleles in most subjects.

Germline V gene sequence: CDR1 KGHSH, CDR2 LQKENI. The CDR3 consists of 14 residues. The J segment lost 5 bases and the V segment lost 2 bases, leaving 4 bases of the junction unmatched. PCR used 60 Vbeta primers and 13 Jbeta primers. Data came from immunoSEQ multiplex PCR; TCRdb stores just in-frame clones and leaves some out. The repertoire holds tens of thousands of clones, with 70% to 80% as singletons. This receptor was obtained from a woman aged 55-69 years in good health and CMV-seropositive. V is TRBV18 and J is TRBJ2-5, with 8 bases that match TRBD2. The sample comprised PBMCs. The CDR3 protein is CASSPIGGEETQYF. The CDR3 nucleotides are TGTGCCAGCTCACCAATCGGGGGGGAGGAGACCCAGTACTTC.